The 22 T cell receptor beta chains below were found in one sample sequenced in a study of shared clonotypes between healthy human individuals. Generated by immunoSEQ multiplex PCR, the TCRdb table keeps only in-frame clones and is missing some. The sample lists around 500,000 clones, roughly 77% occurring once. The material sequenced was PBMCs. The receptors were gathered from a woman aged 40 to 50 in good health. Some clones in this sample may be carry-over from other donors' samples.

The count of this clone is one. The CDR3: CASSFLHSGNTIYF. The CDR3 nucleotides read TGTGCCAGCAGTTTTTTGCACTCTGGAAACACCATATATTTT. The chain joins TRBV28 to TRBJ1-3; D not resolved. The length of the CDR3 is 14 residues. Looked up from germline, CDR1 is MDHEN and CDR2 is SYDVKM. Trimming took 3 bases from V and 0 from J, leaving 6 bases between them.

The rearrangement joins TRBV29-1 to TRBJ2-7, with D perhaps matching TRBD1 (6 bases). V lost 7 bases and J 7 bases, leaving 14 bases between the germline ends. Germline CDR1 is SQVTM and CDR2 is ANQGSEA. The CDR3 spans 11 residues. CDR3: CSAGHPGEQYF. For the CDR3, the DNA is TGCAGCGCGGGACATCCCGGGGAGCAGTACTTC.

The rearrangement uses TRBV7-9 and TRBJ2-3; 7 bases map to TRBD1. CDR1 is SEHNR, CDR2 FQNEAQ, per germline (reference sequence). V was pared by 4 bases and J by 2 bases, with 3 bases of the junction left unmatched. CDR3 length: 14 residues. CDR3 in amino acids: CASSSGQPTDTQYF. For the CDR3, the DNA is TGTGCCAGCAGCTCGGGACAGCCCACAGATACGCAGTATTTT.

The chain is built from TRBV11-2 and TRBJ1-1; 11 positions match TRBD1. Looked up from germline, CDR1 is SGHAT and CDR2 is FQNNGV. The CDR3 covers 15 residues. The J segment lost 6 bases and the V segment lost 2 bases, leaving 5 bases of the junction unmatched. The CDR3 region has the DNA TGTGCCAGCAGCTTATACGGACAGGGGGCCGCTGAAGCTTTCTTT. It translates to CASSLYGQGAAEAFF.

The V gene is TRBV7-2, the J gene TRBJ2-5; a weak D match, TRBD2 (7 bases). Germline V gene lookup returns CDR1 SGHTA and CDR2 FQGNSA. Trimming removed 1 base at V and 7 bases at J, with 13 bases between. CDR3 length: 14 amino acids. The CDR3 DNA follows: TGTGCCAGCAGCTTAGTGGAGGGAGGGGGGACCCAGTACTTC. It codes for CASSLVEGGGTQYF. Based on the CDR3 plus reference TRBV7-2 and TRBJ2-5, the full variable domain is GAGVSQSPSNKVTEKGKDVELRCDPISGHTALYWYRQSLGQGLEFLIYFQGNSAPDKSGLPSDRFSAERTGGSVSTLTIQRTQQEDSAVYLCASSLVEGGGTQYFGPGTRLLVL.

V gene TRBV14 combines with J gene TRBJ2-1, with TRBD1 as a possible D gene (5 bases). This CDR3 spans 14 amino acids. CDR1 and CDR2 (germline): SGHDN, FVKESK. V was shortened by 1 base and J by 9 bases, with 13 bases between the two germline ends. The CDR3 DNA is TGTGCCAGCAGCCAAGTGGGGCCGCGTAGTGAGCAGTTCTTC. It specifies CASSQVGPRSEQFF. Using reference TRBV14 and TRBJ2-1 for the parts outside the CDR3, the full variable domain is EAGVTQFPSHSVIEKGQTVTLRCDPISGHDNLYWYRRVMGKEIKFLLHFVKESKQDESGMPNNRFLAERTGGTYSTLKVQPAELEDSGVYFCASSQVGPRSEQFFGPGTRLTVL.

The rearrangement joins TRBV5-6 to TRBJ2-3; D may be TRBD1 (6 bases). CDR1 and CDR2 (germline): SGHDT, YYEEEE. This CDR3 has 13 residues. V shed 4 bases and J shed 3 bases, with 9 bases lying between them. CDR3 in DNA: TGTGCCAGCAGCCAGGGACATACAGATACGCAGTATTTT. As protein: CASSQGHTDTQYF.

The chain is built from TRBV4-3 and TRBJ1-1; the D is unclear. The CDR3 is 14 amino acids. V was cut by 3 bases and J by 1 base, with 9 bases left in between. Germline CDR1 LGHNA, CDR2 YSLEER. CDR3 region: CASSHAGRNTEAFF. Here the CDR3 DNA reads TGCGCCAGCAGCCATGCCGGGAGGAACACTGAAGCTTTCTTT.

The chain carries TRBV15 and TRBJ2-1; TRBD1 aligns across 8 bases. Germline CDR1 LNHNV, CDR2 YYDKDF (reference sequence). V shed 1 base and J 0 bases; nucleotides not matched to a gene: 5. There are 17 residues in the CDR3. Here the CDR3 DNA reads TGTGCCACCAGCAGAGCGCAGGGGGCGAGCTCCTACAATGAGCAGTTCTTC. It translates to CATSRAQGASSYNEQFF. The full variable domain, rest sourced from reference TRBV15 and TRBJ2-1, is DAMVIQNPRYQVTQFGKPVTLSCSQTLNHNVMYWYQQKSSQAPKLLFHYYDKDFNNEADTPDNFQSRRPNTSFCFLDIRSPGLGDTAMYLCATSRAQGASSYNEQFFGPGTRLTVL.

The chain has TRBV7-2 and TRBJ2-2; TRBD1 matches at 7 bases. Germline assignment: CDR1 SGHTA and CDR2 FQGNSA. The CDR3 is 14 amino acids. After removal of 4 bases from V and 6 bases from J, the junction contained 5 bases not matched to a gene. CDR3 nucleotides: TGTGCCAGCAGCTCCACCAGGGGGTCCGGGGAGCTGTTTTTT. The encoded protein is CASSSTRGSGELFF.

The CDR3 sequence: CASSQQFRRATNEKLFF. The CDR3 nucleotides are TGCGCCAGCAGCCAACAATTCAGACGGGCAACTAATGAAAAACTGTTTTTT. The chain combines TRBV4-3 with TRBJ1-4; D uncertain. The CDR3 is made up of 17 amino acids. The V gene lost 2 bases and the J gene lost 0 bases, with 13 bases spanning the gap. Germline V lookup: CDR1 LGHNA, CDR2 YSLEER.

The genes are TRBV11-2 and TRBJ2-1; TRBD2 agrees at 9 bases. The CDR3 loop spans 15 amino acids. Unmatched junction bases numbered 9, after V lost 5 bases and J lost 7 bases. Looked up from germline, CDR1 is SGHAT and CDR2 is FQNNGV. CDR3 residues: CASSRRLAGPNEQFF. The CDR3 region has the DNA TGTGCCAGCAGCCGGCGGCTAGCGGGACCAAATGAGCAGTTCTTC.

V usage is TRBV10-3 and J usage is TRBJ2-3; TRBD2 matches at 10 bases. Germline CDR1 and CDR2: ENHRY and SYGVKD. The CDR3 runs to 12 residues. V lost 10 bases, J lost 7 bases, and 5 bases stayed unmatched. CDR3 residues: CATSGSWNTQYF. The CDR3 DNA follows: TGTGCCACTAGCGGGAGTTGGAATACGCAGTATTTT.

The rearrangement joins TRBV6-6 to TRBJ1-4; D uncertain. The CDR3 has 14 residues. V was pared by 2 bases and J by 8 bases, with 12 bases between. Germline CDR1 reads MNHNY; CDR2 reads SVGAGI (reference sequence). CDR3 in amino acids: CASSYHVDGEKLFF. Here the CDR3 DNA reads TGTGCCAGCAGTTACCATGTTGACGGCGAAAAACTGTTTTTT.

The CDR3, as DNA: TGTGCCACCAGTGACCTGCGGGGTGGGGATCAGCCCCAGCATTTT. This translates into CATSDLRGGDQPQHF. The V gene is TRBV15, the J gene TRBJ1-5; no reliable D call. This CDR3 has 15 amino acids. In germline, CDR1 is LNHNV, CDR2 YYDKDF (reference sequence). Trimming shortened V by 6 bases and J by 5 bases, and 17 bases separated the two germline ends.

This clone came up once. The CDR3: CASSAPATGFYGYTF. Here the CDR3 DNA reads TGTGCCAGCAGCGCCCCGGCGACAGGGTTCTATGGCTACACCTTC. The chain employs TRBV9 and TRBJ1-2; the match to TRBD1 covers 7 bases. Per the germline V gene, CDR1 is SGDLS and CDR2 is YYNGEE. V lost 3 bases, J lost 4 bases, and 9 bases stayed unmatched. This CDR3 has 15 amino acids.

V usage is TRBV9 and J usage is TRBJ2-2; D might be TRBD2 (7 bases). The CDR3 sequence is 16 residues long. Trimming left V 3 bases short and J 3 bases short, with 15 bases between. Germline lookup yields CDR1 SGDLS and CDR2 YYNGEE. CDR3 in amino acids: CASSATGGGHTGELFF. The CDR3 DNA reads TGTGCCAGCAGCGCCACTGGCGGGGGCCACACCGGGGAGCTGTTTTTT.

This chain connects TRBV30 to TRBJ2-4, with D perhaps being TRBD1 or TRBD2 (5 bases each). The CDR3 covers 14 residues. V was clipped by 0 bases and J by 9 bases, with 15 bases between them. Germline-derived CDR1 and CDR2 are GTSNPN and SVGIG (reference sequence). The CDR3 is CAWSVRAGSFIQYF. CDR3 DNA sequence: TGTGCCTGGAGTGTACGGGCAGGGAGTTTCATTCAGTACTTC.

This chain joins TRBV7-2 and TRBJ2-1; D might be TRBD2 (6 bases). Trimming took 2 bases from V and 6 from J, leaving 14 bases between them. The germline CDR1 and CDR2 sequences are SGHTA and FQGNSA. This CDR3 comprises 15 residues. CDR3: CASSLTRLVLNEQFF. The CDR3 nucleotides are TGTGCCAGCAGCTTAACGAGACTAGTACTCAATGAGCAGTTCTTC.

This clone was seen repeatedly, ten times or more. This rearrangement joins TRBV7-8 to TRBJ2-7, with D uncertain. Germline V lookup: CDR1 SGHVS, CDR2 FQNEAQ. This CDR3 contains 19 residues. Trimming cost V 1 base and J 3 bases, with 25 bases left between them. The CDR3 region is CASSLETASLGGFFYEQYF. In nucleotides, the CDR3 is TGTGCCAGCAGCTTAGAGACTGCGTCCCTAGGTGGGTTTTTCTACGAGCAGTACTTC.

The chain couples TRBV5-1 to TRBJ2-7; the match to TRBD1 covers 8 bases. Per the germline V gene, CDR1 is SGHRS and CDR2 is YFSETQ. The CDR3 sequence is 15 residues long. With V trimmed by 4 bases and J by 3 bases, 9 bases remained unmatched. CDR3 residues: CASSPGQVGIYEQYF. CDR3 in DNA: TGCGCCAGCAGCCCGGGACAGGTAGGAATCTACGAGCAGTACTTC.

This chain links TRBV5-1 with TRBJ2-7; D is ambiguous. Germline values: CDR1 SGHRS, CDR2 YFSETQ. The V and J ends lost 0 bases and 4 bases respectively, with 8 bases between them. The CDR3 extends over 13 amino acids. CDR3 sequence: CASSLVPGYEQYF. In DNA, the CDR3 is TGCGCCAGCAGCTTGGTTCCCGGGTACGAGCAGTACTTC. Full variable domain (missing parts from reference TRBV5-1 and TRBJ2-7): KAGVTQTPRYLIKTRGQQVTLSCSPISGHRSVSWYQQTPGQGLQFLFEYFSETQRNKGNFPGRFSGRQFSNSRSEMNVSTLELGDSALYLCASSLVPGYEQYFGPGTRLTVT.